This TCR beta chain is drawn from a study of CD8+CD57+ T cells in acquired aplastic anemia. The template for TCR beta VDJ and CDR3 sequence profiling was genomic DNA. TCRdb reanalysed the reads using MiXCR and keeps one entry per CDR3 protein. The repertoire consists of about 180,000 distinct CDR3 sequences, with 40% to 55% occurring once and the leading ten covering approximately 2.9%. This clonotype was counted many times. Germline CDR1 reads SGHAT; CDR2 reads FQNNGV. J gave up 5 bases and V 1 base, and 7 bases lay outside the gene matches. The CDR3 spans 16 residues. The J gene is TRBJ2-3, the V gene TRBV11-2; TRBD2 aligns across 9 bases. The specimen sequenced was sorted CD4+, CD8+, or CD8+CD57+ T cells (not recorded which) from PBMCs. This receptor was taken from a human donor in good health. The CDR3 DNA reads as TGTGCCAGCAGCTTAGTTTGGGCGGGAGGGCTAGATACGCAGTATTTT. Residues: CASSLVWAGGLDTQYF.